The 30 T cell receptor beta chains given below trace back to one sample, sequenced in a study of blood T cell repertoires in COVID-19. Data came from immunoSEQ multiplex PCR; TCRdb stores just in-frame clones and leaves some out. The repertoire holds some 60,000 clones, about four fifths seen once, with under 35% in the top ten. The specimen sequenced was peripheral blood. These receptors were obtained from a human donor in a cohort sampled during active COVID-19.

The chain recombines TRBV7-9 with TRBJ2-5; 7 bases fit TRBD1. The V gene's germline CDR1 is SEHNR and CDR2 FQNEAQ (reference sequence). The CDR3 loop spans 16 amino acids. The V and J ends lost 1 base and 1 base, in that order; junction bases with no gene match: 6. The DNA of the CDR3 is TGTGCCAGCAGCTTAGTGGGACAGCGGAGCCAAGAGACCCAGTACTTC. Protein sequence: CASSLVGQRSQETQYF. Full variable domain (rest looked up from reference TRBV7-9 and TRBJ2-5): DTGVSQNPRHKITKRGQNVTFRCDPISEHNRLYWYRQTLGQGPEFLTYFQNEAQLEKSRLLSDRFSAERPKGSFSTLEIQRTEQGDSAMYLCASSLVGQRSQETQYFGPGTRLLVL.

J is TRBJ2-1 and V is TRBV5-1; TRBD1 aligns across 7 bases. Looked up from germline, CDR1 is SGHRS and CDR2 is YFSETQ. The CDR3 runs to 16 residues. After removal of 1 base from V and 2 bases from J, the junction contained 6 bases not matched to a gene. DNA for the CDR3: TGCGCCAGCAGCTTGTATTTGGGACAGACCTACAATGAGCAGTTCTTC. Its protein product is CASSLYLGQTYNEQFF.

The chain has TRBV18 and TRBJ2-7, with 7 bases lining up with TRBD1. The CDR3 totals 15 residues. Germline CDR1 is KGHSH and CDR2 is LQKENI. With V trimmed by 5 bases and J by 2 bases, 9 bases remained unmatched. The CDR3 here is CASSEGTARTYEQYF. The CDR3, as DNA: TGTGCCAGCTCAGAAGGGACAGCTAGAACCTACGAGCAGTACTTC.

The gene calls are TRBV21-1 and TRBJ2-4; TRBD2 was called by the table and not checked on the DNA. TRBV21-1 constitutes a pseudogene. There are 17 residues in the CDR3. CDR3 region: CASSKWEPGRAKNIQYF. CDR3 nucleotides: TGTGCCAGCAGCAAATGGGAGCCAGGCCGAGCCAAAAACATTCAGTACTTC.

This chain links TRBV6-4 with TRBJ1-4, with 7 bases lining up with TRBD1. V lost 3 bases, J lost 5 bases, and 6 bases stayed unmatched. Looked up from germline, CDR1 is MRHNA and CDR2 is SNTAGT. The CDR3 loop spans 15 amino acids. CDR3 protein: CASSESGGRNEKLFF. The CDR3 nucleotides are TGTGCCAGCAGTGAATCAGGGGGAAGGAATGAAAAACTGTTTTTT.

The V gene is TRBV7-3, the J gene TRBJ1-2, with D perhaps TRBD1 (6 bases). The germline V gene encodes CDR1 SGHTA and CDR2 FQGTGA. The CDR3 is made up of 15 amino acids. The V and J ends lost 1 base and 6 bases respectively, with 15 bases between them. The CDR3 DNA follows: TGTGCCAGCAGCTTAATAGCAGGGGAGTTTGATGGCTACACCTTC. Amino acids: CASSLIAGEFDGYTF.

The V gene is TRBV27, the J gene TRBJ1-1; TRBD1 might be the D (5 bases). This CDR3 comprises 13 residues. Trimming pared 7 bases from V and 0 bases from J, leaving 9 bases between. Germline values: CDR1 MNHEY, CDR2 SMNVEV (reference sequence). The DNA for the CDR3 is TGTGCCAGCACCCGGGACTTGAACACTGAAGCTTTCTTT. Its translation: CASTRDLNTEAFF.

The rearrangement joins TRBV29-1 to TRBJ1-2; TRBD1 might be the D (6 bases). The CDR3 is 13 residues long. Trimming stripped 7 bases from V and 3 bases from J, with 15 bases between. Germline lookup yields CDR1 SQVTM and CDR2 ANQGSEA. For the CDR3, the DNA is TGCAGCGGGGCCCTAAACAGGGACTATGGCTACACCTTC. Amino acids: CSGALNRDYGYTF.

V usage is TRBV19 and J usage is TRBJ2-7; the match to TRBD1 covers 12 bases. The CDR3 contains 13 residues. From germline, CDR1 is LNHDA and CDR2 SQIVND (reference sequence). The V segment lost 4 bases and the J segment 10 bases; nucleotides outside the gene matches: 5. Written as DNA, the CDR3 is TGTGCCAGTAGTACCGGGACAGGGGGCGACCAGTACTTC. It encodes CASSTGTGGDQYF.

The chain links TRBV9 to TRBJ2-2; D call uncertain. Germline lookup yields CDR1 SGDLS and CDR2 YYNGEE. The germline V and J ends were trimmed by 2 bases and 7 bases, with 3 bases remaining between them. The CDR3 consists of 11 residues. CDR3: CASSVSGELFF. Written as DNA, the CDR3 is TGTGCCAGCAGCGTTAGCGGGGAGCTGTTTTTT.

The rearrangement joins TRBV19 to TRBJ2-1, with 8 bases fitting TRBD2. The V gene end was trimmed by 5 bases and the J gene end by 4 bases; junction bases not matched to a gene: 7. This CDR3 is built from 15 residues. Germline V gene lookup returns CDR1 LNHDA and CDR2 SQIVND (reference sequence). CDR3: CASSQPGLGYNEQFF. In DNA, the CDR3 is TGTGCCAGTAGTCAGCCGGGACTAGGGTACAATGAGCAGTTCTTC.

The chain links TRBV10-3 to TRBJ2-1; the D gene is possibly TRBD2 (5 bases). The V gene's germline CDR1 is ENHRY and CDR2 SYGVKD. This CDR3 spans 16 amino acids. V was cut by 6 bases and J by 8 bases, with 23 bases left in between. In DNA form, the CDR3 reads TGTGCCATCAGAGGGCCCGGGAATCCCCCCACCCATGAGCAGTTCTTC. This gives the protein CAIRGPGNPPTHEQFF.

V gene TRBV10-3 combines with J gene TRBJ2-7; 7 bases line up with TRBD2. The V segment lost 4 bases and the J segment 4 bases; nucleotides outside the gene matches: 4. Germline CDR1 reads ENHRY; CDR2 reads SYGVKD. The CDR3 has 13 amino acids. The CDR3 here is CAISGGGMYEQYF. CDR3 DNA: TGTGCCATCAGTGGCGGGGGTATGTACGAGCAGTACTTC.

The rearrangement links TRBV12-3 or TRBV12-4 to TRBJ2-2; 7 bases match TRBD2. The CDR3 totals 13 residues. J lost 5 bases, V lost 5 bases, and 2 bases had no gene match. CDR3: CASSVGGTGELFF. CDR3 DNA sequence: TGTGCCAGCAGTGTGGGAGGGACCGGGGAGCTGTTTTTT.

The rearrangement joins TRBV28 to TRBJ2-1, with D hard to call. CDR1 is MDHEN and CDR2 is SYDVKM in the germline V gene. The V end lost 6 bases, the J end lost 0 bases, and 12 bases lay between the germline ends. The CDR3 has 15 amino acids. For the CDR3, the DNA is TGTGCCAGCAGCCTCACGGAGAGCTCCTACAATGAGCAGTTCTTC. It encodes CASSLTESSYNEQFF.

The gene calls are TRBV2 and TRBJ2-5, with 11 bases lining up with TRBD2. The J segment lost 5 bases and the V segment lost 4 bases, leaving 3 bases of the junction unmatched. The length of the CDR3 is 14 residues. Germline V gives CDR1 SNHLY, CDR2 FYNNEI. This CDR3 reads CASSGTSGRETQYF. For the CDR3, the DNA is TGTGCCAGCAGTGGGACTAGCGGGCGGGAGACCCAGTACTTC.

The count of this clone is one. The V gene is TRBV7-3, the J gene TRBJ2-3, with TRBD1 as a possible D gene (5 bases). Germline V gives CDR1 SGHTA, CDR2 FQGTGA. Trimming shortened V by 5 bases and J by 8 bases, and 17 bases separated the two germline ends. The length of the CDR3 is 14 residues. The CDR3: CASSPPDSPGTQYF. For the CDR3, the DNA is TGTGCCAGCAGCCCCCCCGACAGCCCTGGTACGCAGTATTTT.

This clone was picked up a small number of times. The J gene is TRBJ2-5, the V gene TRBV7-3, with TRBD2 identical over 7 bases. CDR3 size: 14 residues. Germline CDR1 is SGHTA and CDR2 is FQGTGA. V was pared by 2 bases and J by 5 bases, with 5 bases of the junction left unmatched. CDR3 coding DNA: TGTGCCAGCAGCTTAGGGAGGGCCGGGGAGACCCAGTACTTC. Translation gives CASSLGRAGETQYF.

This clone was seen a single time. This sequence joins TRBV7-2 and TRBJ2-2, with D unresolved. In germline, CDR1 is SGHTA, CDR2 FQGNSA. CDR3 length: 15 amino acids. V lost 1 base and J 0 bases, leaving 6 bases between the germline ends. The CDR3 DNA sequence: TGTGCCAGCAGCTTAGTTTATACGAACACCGGGGAGCTGTTTTTT. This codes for CASSLVYTNTGELFF.

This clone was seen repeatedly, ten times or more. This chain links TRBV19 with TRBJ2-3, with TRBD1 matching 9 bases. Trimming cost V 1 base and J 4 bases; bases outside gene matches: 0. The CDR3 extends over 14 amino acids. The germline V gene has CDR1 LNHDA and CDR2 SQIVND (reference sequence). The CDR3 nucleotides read TGTGCCAGTAGTATAGGGACAGGGGCAGATACGCAGTATTTT. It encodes CASSIGTGADTQYF.

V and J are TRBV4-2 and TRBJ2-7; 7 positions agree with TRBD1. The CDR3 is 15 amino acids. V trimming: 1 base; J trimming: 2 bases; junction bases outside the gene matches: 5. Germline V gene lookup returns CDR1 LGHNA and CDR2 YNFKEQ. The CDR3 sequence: CASSQVRDSTYEQYF. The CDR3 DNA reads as TGTGCCAGCAGCCAAGTCCGGGACAGTACCTACGAGCAGTACTTC.

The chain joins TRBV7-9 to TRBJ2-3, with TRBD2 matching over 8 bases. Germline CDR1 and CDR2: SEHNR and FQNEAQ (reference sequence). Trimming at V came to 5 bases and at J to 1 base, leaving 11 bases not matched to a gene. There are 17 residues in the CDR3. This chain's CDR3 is CASSPGSGGGGTDTQYF. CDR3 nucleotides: TGTGCCAGCAGCCCCGGAAGCGGGGGAGGGGGCACAGATACGCAGTATTTT.

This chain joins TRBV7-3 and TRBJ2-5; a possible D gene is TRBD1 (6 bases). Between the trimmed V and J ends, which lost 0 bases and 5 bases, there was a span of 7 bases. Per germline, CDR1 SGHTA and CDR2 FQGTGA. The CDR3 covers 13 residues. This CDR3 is CASSLTQGETQYF. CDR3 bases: TGTGCCAGCAGCTTAACCCAGGGGGAGACCCAGTACTTC.

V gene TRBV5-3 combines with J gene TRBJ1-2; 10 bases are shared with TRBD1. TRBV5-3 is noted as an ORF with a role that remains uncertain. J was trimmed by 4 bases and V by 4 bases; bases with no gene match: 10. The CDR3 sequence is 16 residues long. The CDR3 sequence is CARSKEPGQGLYGYTF. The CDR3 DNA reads TGTGCCAGAAGCAAGGAGCCGGGACAGGGGCTCTATGGCTACACCTTC.

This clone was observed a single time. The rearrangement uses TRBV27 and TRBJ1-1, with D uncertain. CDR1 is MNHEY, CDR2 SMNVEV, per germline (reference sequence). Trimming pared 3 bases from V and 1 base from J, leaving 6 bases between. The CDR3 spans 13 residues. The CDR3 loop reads CASSFGENTEAFF. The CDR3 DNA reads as TGTGCCAGCAGTTTCGGGGAGAACACTGAAGCTTTCTTT.

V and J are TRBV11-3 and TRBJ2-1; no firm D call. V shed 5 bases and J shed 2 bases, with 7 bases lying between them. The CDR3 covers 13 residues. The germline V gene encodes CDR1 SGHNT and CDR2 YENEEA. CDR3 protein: CASSRGAYNEQFF. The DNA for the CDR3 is TGTGCCAGCAGCAGAGGAGCCTACAATGAGCAGTTCTTC.

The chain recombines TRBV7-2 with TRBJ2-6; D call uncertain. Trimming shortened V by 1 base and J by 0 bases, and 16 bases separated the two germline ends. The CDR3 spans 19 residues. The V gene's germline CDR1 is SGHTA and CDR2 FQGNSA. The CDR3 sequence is CASSLERPSKFSGANVLTF. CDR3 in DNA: TGTGCCAGCAGCTTAGAGAGGCCAAGTAAATTCTCTGGGGCCAACGTCCTGACTTTC.

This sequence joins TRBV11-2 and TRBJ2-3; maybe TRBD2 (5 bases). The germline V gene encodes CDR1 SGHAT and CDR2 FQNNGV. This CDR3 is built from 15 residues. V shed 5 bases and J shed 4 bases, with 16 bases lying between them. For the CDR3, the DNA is TGTGCCAGCAGCCATACCATGAGGGCCTCAGATACGCAGTATTTT. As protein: CASSHTMRASDTQYF.

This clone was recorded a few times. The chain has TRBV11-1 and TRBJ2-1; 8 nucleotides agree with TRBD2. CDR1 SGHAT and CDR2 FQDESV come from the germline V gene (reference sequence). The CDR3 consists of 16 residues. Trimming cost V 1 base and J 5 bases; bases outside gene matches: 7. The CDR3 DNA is TGTGCCAGCAGCTTAGTGTCTCCAGCGGGGGACAATGAGCAGTTCTTC. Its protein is CASSLVSPAGDNEQFF.

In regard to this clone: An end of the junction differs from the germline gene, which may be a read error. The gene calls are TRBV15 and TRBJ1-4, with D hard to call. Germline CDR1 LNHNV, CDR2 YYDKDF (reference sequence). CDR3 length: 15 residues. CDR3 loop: CAISRPPGVGEKLFF. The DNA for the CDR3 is TGTGCCATCAGCAGACCGCCGGGAGTCGGGGAAAAACTGTTTTTT. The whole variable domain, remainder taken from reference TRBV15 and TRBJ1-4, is DAMVIQNPRYQVTQFGKPVTLSCSQTLNHNVMYWYQQKSSQAPKLLFHYYDKDFNNEADTPDNFQSRRPNTSFCFLDIRSPGLGDTAMYLCAISRPPGVGEKLFFGSGTQLSVL.